This T cell receptor (beta chain) was sequenced in a study of regulatory T cells in long-lasting Graves disease. This clonotype was found many times. The germline CDR1 and CDR2 sequences are LNHDA and SQIVND (reference sequence). The CDR3 has 15 amino acids. The ends were cut back, 6 bases at V and 1 base at J, with 14 bases in the middle. Sample time point: newly diagnosed GD, antithyroid drugs for less than 3 months. PBMC RNA served as the TCR library source. With iRepertoire HTBI primers and Arm-PCR of CDR3 regions, TCR beta libraries were built. TCRdb re-called the multiplex PCR reads with MiXCR, one entry per CDR3 protein. The sample has some 230,000 distinct CDR3 sequences; about 16% are singletons.

The receptor was isolated from a female donor with Graves disease. Here the sequenced sample was peripheral blood mononuclear cells (PBMCs), taken at new diagnosis, from a patient treated with antithyroid drugs. The rearrangement joins TRBV19 to TRBJ2-3; TRBD1 is a possible D gene (5 bases). The CDR3, as DNA: TGTGCCAGTAGGAAGGAAGGGGCCCGCACAGATACGCAGTATTTT. It codes for CASRKEGARTDTQYF.